These 19 T cell receptor beta chains were all obtained from the same sample, sequenced in a study of OX40 agonist ivuxolimab in advanced cancers. Clones were read by immunoSEQ multiplex PCR, and TCRdb kept only the in-frame ones, dropping some. The profile shows roughly 66,000 clones, about 90% of them singletons. This sample comprised CD4+ or CD8+ T cells sorted from blood, obtained in a trial of the OX40 agonist ivuxolimab. Receptor source: an adult with an advanced solid tumor such as melanoma, head and neck, liver or kidney cancer.

The J gene is TRBJ2-1, the V gene TRBV4-1; either TRBD1 or TRBD2 may fit D (5 bases each). Germline V gene data show CDR1 as MGHRA and CDR2 as YSYEKL. The CDR3 runs to 14 residues. The ends were cut back, 6 bases at V and 8 bases at J, with 17 bases in the middle. The CDR3 sequence: CASRAWGRKDEQFF. DNA for the CDR3: TGCGCCAGCAGAGCCTGGGGACGGAAGGATGAGCAGTTCTTC.

The chain has TRBV15 and TRBJ2-1, with TRBD2 identical over 7 bases. The CDR3 runs 12 residues. J lost 7 bases, V lost 3 bases, and 0 bases had no gene match. Germline V lookup: CDR1 LNHNV, CDR2 YYDKDF (reference sequence). This chain's CDR3 is CATSRGGNEQFF. In nucleotides, the CDR3 is TGTGCCACCAGCAGGGGGGGGAATGAGCAGTTCTTC.

This rearrangement joins TRBV5-1 to TRBJ2-5; 8 bases line up with TRBD2. The CDR3 is 15 amino acids. The germline V gene encodes CDR1 SGHRS and CDR2 YFSETQ. The ends lost 1 base at V and 2 bases at J; junction bases unmatched: 4. CDR3 coding DNA: TGCGCCAGCAGCTTGAAATTAGCGGGGCAAGAGACCCAGTACTTC. This sequence encodes CASSLKLAGQETQYF.

The V call is TRBV29-1, the J call TRBJ2-1; 12 bases fit TRBD2. CDR1 and CDR2 from the germline V gene are SQVTM and ANQGSEA. The trim removed 6 bases at V and 4 bases at J, leaving 7 bases unmatched. The CDR3 extends over 15 amino acids. For the CDR3, the DNA is TGCAGCGTCCGACTCGGGACTAGCGGGTACAATGAGCAGTTCTTC. Translated, it gives CSVRLGTSGYNEQFF.

V and J are TRBV7-9 and TRBJ2-2, with D perhaps TRBD1 (5 bases). Germline V gene data show CDR1 as SEHNR and CDR2 as FQNEAQ (reference sequence). This CDR3 comprises 16 residues. V dropped 1 base and J dropped 1 base, with 10 bases sitting between them. CDR3 nucleotide sequence: TGTGCCAGCAGCTTAGGTGTAGGACAGAACACCGGGGAGCTGTTTTTT. It codes for CASSLGVGQNTGELFF.

CDR3 bases: TGCAGTGGGCAGCTTCAAGAGACCCAGTACTTC. Its protein is CSGQLQETQYF. The chain is built from TRBV20-1 and TRBJ2-5; D unclear. V lost 7 bases to trimming and J lost 2 bases, with 8 bases between them. The CDR3 consists of 11 residues. Germline V gives CDR1 DFQATT, CDR2 SNEGSKA (reference sequence).

This rearrangement joins TRBV2 to TRBJ2-2, with TRBD2 identical over 8 bases. This CDR3 has 15 residues. CDR1 and CDR2 from the germline V gene are SNHLY and FYNNEI. The J segment lost 4 bases and the V segment lost 3 bases, leaving 4 bases of the junction unmatched. The CDR3 region is CASSDSGAATGELFF. As DNA, the CDR3 is TGTGCCAGCAGTGATAGCGGGGCTGCCACCGGGGAGCTGTTTTTT.

The V and J genes are TRBV7-2 and TRBJ2-5, with TRBD2 matching over 12 bases. Germline CDR1 reads SGHTA; CDR2 reads FQGNSA. V was clipped by 5 bases and J by 6 bases; unmatched bases: 13. This CDR3 comprises 17 residues. CDR3 residues: CASSEGLAGLSGQTQYF. In DNA form, the CDR3 reads TGTGCCAGCAGCGAGGGACTAGCGGGCCTCAGCGGACAGACCCAGTACTTC.

The chain carries TRBV7-8 and TRBJ2-1; TRBD2 is a possible D gene (5 bases). Germline CDR1 reads SGHVS; CDR2 reads FQNEAQ. V lost 7 bases and J 8 bases, leaving 15 bases between the germline ends. The CDR3 sequence is 13 residues long. The CDR3, as DNA: TGTGCCAGCACCCTCTTGGGAGATTATGAGCAGTTCTTC. It encodes CASTLLGDYEQFF.

The chain employs TRBV7-9 and TRBJ1-5, with D possibly matching TRBD1 (5 bases). The CDR3 loop spans 14 amino acids. Germline V CDR1 and CDR2: SEHNR, FQNEAQ (reference sequence). V was shortened by 3 bases and J by 3 bases, with 9 bases between the two germline ends. CDR3 loop: CASSFETVNQPQHF. CDR3 coding DNA: TGTGCCAGCAGCTTTGAGACAGTCAATCAGCCCCAGCATTTT. Full variable domain (remainder filled in from reference TRBV7-9 and TRBJ1-5): DTGVSQNPRHKITKRGQNVTFRCDPISEHNRLYWYRQTLGQGPEFLTYFQNEAQLEKSRLLSDRFSAERPKGSFSTLEIQRTEQGDSAMYLCASSFETVNQPQHFGDGTRLSIL.

V is TRBV11-3 and J is TRBJ1-6; no definite D call. The germline gives CDR1 SGHNT, CDR2 YENEEA. The CDR3 spans 13 residues. The V gene lost 1 base and the J gene lost 8 bases, with 6 bases spanning the gap. CDR3 sequence reads: CASSLVPDSPLHF. The CDR3 DNA reads TGTGCCAGCAGCTTAGTACCCGATTCACCCCTCCACTTT.

The V call is TRBV4-3, the J call TRBJ1-1; D may be TRBD1 (6 bases). V dropped 3 bases and J dropped 3 bases, with 14 bases sitting between them. CDR3 length: 15 amino acids. Germline loops: CDR1 LGHNA, CDR2 YSLEER. CDR3 protein: CASSQDPGQYTEAFF. In DNA, the CDR3 is TGCGCCAGCAGCCAGGACCCAGGACAGTACACTGAAGCTTTCTTT.

The J gene is TRBJ2-1, the V gene TRBV11-2; 8 bases match TRBD1. CDR3 length equals 14 residues. The V and J ends lost 0 bases and 9 bases, in that order; junction bases with no gene match: 4. Germline loops: CDR1 SGHAT, CDR2 FQNNGV. CDR3 residues: CASSLERQGTEQFF. In DNA, the CDR3 is TGTGCCAGCAGCTTAGAACGACAGGGGACTGAGCAGTTCTTC.

This chain joins TRBV7-6 and TRBJ2-1; TRBD2 aligns across 8 bases. J lost 0 bases, V lost 5 bases, and 6 bases had no gene match. The germline V gene has CDR1 SGHVS and CDR2 FNYEAQ. The CDR3 runs 16 residues. In DNA form, the CDR3 reads TGTGCCAGCAGCCGGACTAGCTCTAGCTCCTACAATGAGCAGTTCTTC. It encodes CASSRTSSSSYNEQFF.

This clone ranks as medium-sized. The chain carries TRBV2 and TRBJ2-7; 7 bases are shared with TRBD1. Germline V gene sequence: CDR1 SNHLY, CDR2 FYNNEI. J gave up 4 bases and V 6 bases, and 18 bases lay outside the gene matches. The CDR3 has 17 amino acids. The CDR3 DNA sequence: TGTGCCAGCAGCGAGTTCGAAAGCCCCGGGACAGAATACGAGCAGTACTTC. Its protein is CASSEFESPGTEYEQYF.

V gene TRBV7-2 combines with J gene TRBJ2-5; D gene uncertain. Trimming stripped 5 bases from V and 5 bases from J, with 15 bases between. Per germline, CDR1 SGHTA and CDR2 FQGNSA. The CDR3 runs to 14 residues. This chain's CDR3 is CASSLTAGTETQYF. The DNA of the CDR3 is TGTGCCAGCAGCCTTACCGCTGGAACGGAGACCCAGTACTTC.

The chain recombines TRBV7-2 with TRBJ2-1; 8 bases are shared with TRBD2. This CDR3 contains 16 residues. Germline assignment: CDR1 SGHTA and CDR2 FQGNSA. V was pared by 3 bases and J by 0 bases, with 4 bases of the junction left unmatched. The CDR3: CASSLASGHSYNEQFF. CDR3 sequence (DNA): TGTGCCAGCAGCTTGGCTAGCGGGCACTCCTACAATGAGCAGTTCTTC.

This chain connects TRBV6-6 to TRBJ2-6, with 7 bases matching TRBD1. Germline assignment: CDR1 MNHNY and CDR2 SVGAGI (reference sequence). Trimming at V came to 6 bases and at J to 3 bases, leaving 5 bases not matched to a gene. The CDR3 extends over 15 amino acids. CDR3 sequence: CASSSTGVGANVLTF. CDR3 nucleotide sequence: TGTGCCAGCAGCAGTACAGGGGTTGGGGCCAACGTCCTGACTTTC.

The V call is TRBV9, the J call TRBJ1-1; 7 positions agree with TRBD1. The junction had 8 bases not matched to a gene; V was cut back by 4 bases and J by 11 bases. In germline, CDR1 is SGDLS, CDR2 YYNGEE. The CDR3 spans 12 residues. CDR3: CASSPRDRVAFF. The CDR3 DNA reads as TGTGCCAGCAGCCCACGGGACAGAGTGGCTTTCTTT.